A selection of T cell receptor beta chains follows, all from one sample in a study of beta chain features in type 1 diabetes. The assay was immunoSEQ multiplex PCR, and TCRdb's table has in-frame clones only and misses some. The table records roughly 700,000 clones, 13% of them present only once. Sequencing used naive CD4+ T cells from blood. Every receptor here comes from a man aged 18 to 29 with type 1 diabetes. Both conserved end residues are part of each CDR3. A D gene is named only where the DNA matches it firmly. Only some rows state a clone size, as once, few, many or a class for expanded clones.

>14|few|TRBJ2-5|NA|TRBV2
TGTGCCAGCAGTGGGCCAGCGGCTCAAGAGACCCAGTACTTC
CASSGPAAQETQYF
>16|NA|TRBJ1-1|TRBD1|TRBV10-3
TGTGCCATCAGCGCCAGGACAGGCTTAGGGAACACTGAAGCTTTCTTT
CAISARTGLGNTEAFF
>14|few|TRBJ2-7|NA|TRBV18
TGTGCCAGCTCACCTTGGAGAGGTCCGGGAGAGCAGTACTTC
CASSPWRGPGEQYF
>11|few|TRBJ2-7|NA|TRBV14
TGTGCCAGCAGCCGAGGCGTAGAGCAGTACTTC
CASSRGVEQYF
>15|NA|TRBJ1-1|TRBD1|TRBV5-6
TGTGCCAGCAGCTTTGGAGACAGGGCGAGCACTGAAGCTTTCTTT
CASSFGDRASTEAFF
>13|few|TRBJ2-2|NA|TRBV2
TGTGCCAGCAGCTCCGTAGGGACCGGGGAGCTGTTTTTT
CASSSVGTGELFF
>13|NA|TRBJ2-7|NA|TRBV7-2
TGTGCCAGCAGCTTTGGTGGGAGTCAGAAGCAGTACTTC
CASSFGGSQKQYF
>15|few|TRBJ1-2|TRBD1|TRBV6-6
TGTGCCAGCAGTTATGGGGACAGCTTTTCCTATGGCTACACCTTC
CASSYGDSFSYGYTF
>13|NA|TRBJ1-3|NA|TRBV30
TGTGCCTGGGCTACAGGTTCTGGAAACACCATATATTTT
CAWATGSGNTIYF
>15|few|TRBJ1-2|NA|TRBV4-1
TGCGCCAGCAGCCAAGGCAGGGTGGACGGCTATGGCTACACCTTC
CASSQGRVDGYGYTF
>15|few|TRBJ2-7|NA|TRBV4-2
TGTGCCAGCAGCCAAGACCCTGCGGGGTCCTACGAGCAGTACTTC
CASSQDPAGSYEQYF
>16|NA|TRBJ1-5|NA|TRBV5-6
TGTGCCAGCAGCCCATTTGCTGGCAGTAGCAATCAGCCCCAGCATTTT
CASSPFAGSSNQPQHF
>14|few|TRBJ2-3|NA|TRBV19
TGTGCCAGTAGTCTCGGGTCTCGCACAGATACGCAGTATTTT
CASSLGSRTDTQYF
>15|NA|TRBJ1-4|NA|TRBV5-1
TGCGCCAGCAGCCTTGGGGCGACAACTAATGAAAAACTGTTTTTT
CASSLGATTNEKLFF
>14|NA|TRBJ1-5|TRBD1|TRBV5-1
TGCGCCAGCAGCTTGACAGGGGGGATGGAGCCCCAGCATTTT
CASSLTGGMEPQHF
>13|NA|TRBJ1-5|TRBD1|TRBV30
TGTGCCTGGGCGGGACAGGAGAATCAGCCCCAGCATTTT
CAWAGQENQPQHF
>15|NA|TRBJ2-7|TRBD2|TRBV15
TGTGCCACCAGCAGATCGCGGGAGGGGGCGATCGAGCAGTACTTC
CATSRSREGAIEQYF
>15|NA|TRBJ2-7|TRBD1|TRBV10-3
TGTGCCATCAGGCCGGGACAGGGGGCCTCCTACGAGCAGTACTTC
CAIRPGQGASYEQYF
>13|few|TRBJ1-2|NA|TRBV5-6
TGTGCCAGCAGCTTCTCGGGTGGCTATGGCTACACCTTC
CASSFSGGYGYTF
>14|NA|TRBJ2-2|NA|TRBV10-3
TGTGCCATCAGTTCCGACAGGACAACCGGGGAGCTGTTTTTT
CAISSDRTTGELFF
>12|few|TRBJ1-5|NA|TRBV6-5
TGTGCCAGCAGGGATAGCAATCAGCCCCAGCATTTT
CASRDSNQPQHF
>15|NA|TRBJ1-5|NA|TRBV15
TGTGCCACCAGCAGAGCGCTTGCGCCTAATCAGCCCCAGCATTTT
CATSRALAPNQPQHF
>17|NA|TRBJ2-5|TRBD2|TRBV9
TGTGCCAGCAGCGGAGGAACGCTAGCGGGGGGAGGAGAGACCCAGTACTTC
CASSGGTLAGGGETQYF
>15|NA|TRBJ2-3|NA|TRBV4-1
TGCGCCAGCAGCCAAGGAGGGGTAAACACAGATACGCAGTATTTT
CASSQGGVNTDTQYF
>16|NA|TRBJ1-2|NA|TRBV4-1
TGCGCCAGCAGCCAAGATTGGGCAGGGAATAACTATGGCTACACCTTC
CASSQDWAGNNYGYTF
>13|few|TRBJ1-5|NA|TRBV7-9
TGTGCCAGCAGTTCGACCGGGAGGGAGCCCCAGCATTTT
CASSSTGREPQHF
>15|NA|TRBJ2-7|NA|TRBV6-5
TGTGCCAGCAGTTACTCGTCGGGGAGCTCCTACGAGCAGTACTTC
CASSYSSGSSYEQYF
>13|NA|TRBJ2-3|NA|TRBV5-1
TGCGCCAGCGGTAGTGGGGGAACAGATACGCAGTATTTT
CASGSGGTDTQYF
>17|NA|TRBJ2-3|NA|TRBV4-1
TGCGCCAGCAGCCAAGCCATAGCGTCCGCTAGCACAGATACGCAGTATTTT
CASSQAIASASTDTQYF
>16|few|TRBJ2-2|TRBD2|TRBV25-1
TGTGCCAGCCGACCGGAGGCTAGCGGGGCCACCGGGGAGCTGTTTTTT
CASRPEASGATGELFF
>18|few|TRBJ2-7|TRBD1|TRBV27
TGTGCCAGCAGCTCGTCGGACAGGGGGCGGAGAGGGTACTACGAGCAGTACTTC
CASSSSDRGRRGYYEQYF
>17|few|TRBJ1-1|TRBD1|TRBV7-8
TGTGCCAGCAGCTTAGTAAGGGGACAGAGGGCGAGCACTGAAGCTTTCTTT
CASSLVRGQRASTEAFF
>12|few|TRBJ2-1|NA|TRBV10-3
TGTGCCATCAGTGAGTCGAGAGCGTCGGAGTTCTTC
CAISESRASEFF
>13|few|TRBJ1-4|NA|TRBV9
TGTGCCAGCAGCGTAGGAGTTAGTGAAAAACTGTTTTTT
CASSVGVSEKLFF
>20|few|TRBJ2-3|TRBD2|TRBV23-1
TGCGCCAGCAGTCTTCTCTCCGGGACTAGCGGGGGGGCCGGCACAGATACGCAGTATTTT
CASSLLSGTSGGAGTDTQYF
>15|NA|TRBJ2-7|NA|TRBV5-1
TGCGCCAGCAGCCCCACCGGGGATACGACATTCGAGCAGTACTTC
CASSPTGDTTFEQYF
>13|few|TRBJ1-6|TRBD1|TRBV19
TGTGCCAGTGAGACAGGGCCGAATTCACCCCTCCACTTT
CASETGPNSPLHF
>16|few|TRBJ2-2|NA|TRBV5-1
TGCGCCAGCTCCCAAGAGCCCCGAGGGAACACCGGGGAGCTGTTTTTT
CASSQEPRGNTGELFF
>16|few|TRBJ2-3|NA|TRBV6-5
TGTGCCAGCAGTTACTCGCTCGGGGATTACACAGATACGCAGTATTTT
CASSYSLGDYTDTQYF
>15|few|TRBJ1-5|NA|TRBV6-1
TGTGCCAGCACCCAAGGGGGGCAGAGCAATCAGCCCCAGCATTTT
CASTQGGQSNQPQHF
>16|few|TRBJ2-3|TRBD2|TRBV7-2
TGTGCCAGCAGCGTGAGAGCGGGGGCAAACACAGATACGCAGTATTTT
CASSVRAGANTDTQYF
>11|NA|TRBJ1-1|NA|TRBV28
TGTGCCAGCGGCACAGGAATTGAAGCTTTCTTT
CASGTGIEAFF
>14|NA|TRBJ2-5|NA|TRBV7-6
TGTGCCAGCAGCCCCGGGACCAATCAAGAGACCCAGTACTTC
CASSPGTNQETQYF
>15|few|TRBJ2-7|TRBD1|TRBV7-6
TGTGCCAGCAGCCTGGACAGGTCGAATTCCTACGAGCAGTACTTC
CASSLDRSNSYEQYF
>16|NA|TRBJ2-2|TRBD1|TRBV7-9
TGTGCCAGCAGCTCCTGGACAGGGGATACTTCCGGGGAGCTGTTTTTT
CASSSWTGDTSGELFF
>17|NA|TRBJ2-1|NA|TRBV5-4
TGTGCCAGCAGCTTGGGTTCCAGGACAGGGAGGGACAATGAGCAGTTCTTC
CASSLGSRTGRDNEQFF
>11|NA|TRBJ2-7|NA|TRBV2
TGTGCCAGCAGTTCTTTTTACGAGCAGTACTTC
CASSSFYEQYF
>16|once|TRBJ1-5|NA|TRBV2
TGTGCCAGCAGTGACCCCCAGCGGGAGGGCAATCAGCCCCAGCATTTT
CASSDPQREGNQPQHF
>15|few|TRBJ2-1|TRBD1|TRBV2
TGTGCCAGCACCCCCTCAGGGGGCGCCTACAATGAGCAGTTCTTC
CASTPSGGAYNEQFF
>18|few|TRBJ2-6|NA|TRBV7-9
TGTGCCAGCAGCCCATCCTTTAGAAGGACCTCTGGGGCCAACGTCCTGACTTTC
CASSPSFRRTSGANVLTF